Ten or more counts support the clone carrying this T cell receptor beta chain. Its antigen is not known. The sample comes from a study of identical twins. Study conclusions and caveats: Beta clonotypes that were abundant in cord blood contained fewer insertions, a pattern absent from memory repertoires.

Unique molecular identifiers were present on the cDNA, which also gained a universal primer site by template switching. A single record per CDR3 protein comes from TCRdb applying MiXCR to the 5' RACE reads. The sample lists about 240,000 distinct CDR3 sequences; 10% to 13% were seen once. The CDR3 runs 16 residues. Trimming left V 6 bases short and J 4 bases short, with 21 bases between. CDR1 is SEHNR, CDR2 FQNEAQ, per germline (reference sequence). Sequencing input: memory T cells sorted from blood. The genes are TRBV7-9 and TRBJ1-1, with D tentatively TRBD1 (5 bases). This clonotype originated in a man aged 50 or older in good health. Written as DNA, the CDR3 is TGTGCCAGCAGTCACTATGTGGGCAGGGCGGGCACTGAAGCTTTCTTT. Translating gives CASSHYVGRAGTEAFF.